Each of the 6 T cell receptor beta chains below was sequenced from the same sample in a study of a mutant IDH1 vaccine in newly diagnosed glioma. Noted time point: baseline, week 1 (first vaccination visit). Treatment indicated: pre-vaccination baseline after standard-of-care therapy. TCRdb's copy holds only in-frame clones and misses some; the assay was immunoSEQ multiplex PCR. The sample has some 70,000 clones; 79% are singletons. Source: PBMCs, taken from a glioma patient treated with radiotherapy, temozolomide or both. All receptors derive from a man aged 50 to 60 with glioma.

This chain joins TRBV28 and TRBJ1-2; TRBD1 aligns across 9 bases. Germline V gives CDR1 MDHEN, CDR2 SYDVKM. V lost 6 bases to trimming and J lost 4 bases; unmatched junction nucleotides: 3. The CDR3 is made up of 13 amino acids. The CDR3 loop is CASSWGQGYGYTF. The CDR3 bases are TGTGCCAGCAGCTGGGGACAGGGCTATGGCTACACCTTC.

The chain carries TRBV5-1 and TRBJ2-3; D may be TRBD2 (5 bases). V was trimmed by 0 bases and J by 4 bases, leaving 33 bases between them. Germline V CDR1 and CDR2: SGHRS, YFSETQ. This CDR3 comprises 22 residues. The CDR3 nucleotides are TGCGCCAGCAGCTTGGTCGGGGTGGCGGGTTTAATCATTGGCGGGTTCGCAGATACGCAGTATTTT. Translation gives CASSLVGVAGLIIGGFADTQYF.

This rearrangement joins TRBV2 to TRBJ1-2; D gene ambiguous. The V end was cut by 4 bases, the J end by 7 bases, with 7 bases between. The CDR3 has 11 residues. Germline-derived CDR1 and CDR2 are SNHLY and FYNNEI. The chain's CDR3 is CASSVEGGYTF. The CDR3 nucleotides read TGTGCCAGCAGTGTGGAGGGTGGCTACACCTTC.

V usage is TRBV27 and J usage is TRBJ1-5, with TRBD1 matching over 9 bases. J gave up 2 bases and V 8 bases, and 4 bases lay outside the gene matches. The CDR3 is 14 residues long. Germline V CDR1 and CDR2: MNHEY, SMNVEV (reference sequence). The CDR3 DNA is TGTGCCAGCGGGACAGGGCATGGCAATCAGCCCCAGCATTTT. This gives the protein CASGTGHGNQPQHF.

CDR3: CAWKRGTEAFF. The DNA for the CDR3 is TGTGCCTGGAAGAGGGGCACTGAAGCTTTCTTT. V gene TRBV30 combines with J gene TRBJ1-1; a weak D match, TRBD1 (5 bases). Germline V lookup: CDR1 GTSNPN, CDR2 SVGIG (reference sequence). Trimming shortened V by 4 bases and J by 4 bases, and 7 bases separated the two germline ends. The CDR3 extends over 11 amino acids.

The rearrangement uses TRBV6-6 and TRBJ1-4, with D maybe TRBD1 (5 bases). Trimming pared 4 bases from V and 5 bases from J, leaving 14 bases between. The CDR3 is 15 amino acids. The germline gives CDR1 MNHNY, CDR2 SVGAGI (reference sequence). The CDR3 spells CASSFPRGKNEKLFF. The DNA for the CDR3 is TGTGCCAGCAGTTTCCCACGGGGGAAGAATGAAAAACTGTTTTTT.